A single sample gave rise to the 27 T cell receptor beta chains below, sequenced in a study of blood T cells in healthy people across ages. PCR was performed a second time for roughly 7 to 12 cycles using a sample-barcoded 5' primer and a J-beta primer mix. TCRdb re-called the 5' RACE reads with MiXCR, one entry per CDR3 protein. The table includes 1.5 million to 2 million distinct CDR3 sequences, around 48% detected once. Specimen: blood. These receptors were collected from a woman aged 35 to 49 in good health.

This clonotype was counted a single time. The chain combines TRBV29-1 with TRBJ2-7; 7 bases are a match to TRBD2. Germline V gene data show CDR1 as SQVTM and CDR2 as ANQGSEA. J lost 4 bases, V lost 6 bases, and 12 bases had no gene match. CDR3 size: 14 residues. The CDR3 spells CSVTLADRIYEQYF. In DNA, the CDR3 is TGCAGCGTGACCCTAGCGGACCGGATTTACGAGCAGTACTTC.

CDR3 region: CASSKLRSAGEETQYF. CDR3 sequence (DNA): TGTGCCAGCAGTAAACTCAGGTCGGCGGGGGAAGAGACCCAGTACTTC. J is TRBJ2-5 and V is TRBV28; 7 bases are a match to TRBD2. The CDR3 has 16 residues. Trimming took 5 bases from V and 3 from J; bases not matched to a gene: 12. Per germline, CDR1 MDHEN and CDR2 SYDVKM.

This clonotype has just one count. V usage is TRBV28 and J usage is TRBJ2-2; D perhaps matches TRBD1 (6 bases). Per the germline V gene, CDR1 is MDHEN and CDR2 is SYDVKM. V was trimmed by 4 bases and J by 1 base, leaving 10 bases between them. CDR3 size: 15 residues. CDR3 protein: CASSSGTRNTGELFF. Written as DNA, the CDR3 is TGTGCCAGCAGTTCCGGGACAAGGAACACCGGGGAGCTGTTTTTT.

This chain uses TRBV6-2 or TRBV6-3 with TRBJ2-7; the D gene is possibly TRBD1 (6 bases). Deletions cut 0 bases from V and 10 bases from J, with 22 bases between. Per germline, CDR1 MNHEY and CDR2 SVGEGT. There are 16 residues in the CDR3. The CDR3 region is CASSYSVRDTQETQYF. Here the CDR3 DNA reads TGTGCCAGCAGTTACTCGGTCCGGGACACTCAAGAGACTCAGTACTTC.

The genes are TRBV4-2 and TRBJ2-7, with TRBD2 matching over 7 bases. CDR3 size: 15 residues. V gave up 4 bases and J gave up 0 bases; unmatched junction bases: 6. CDR1 and CDR2 (germline): LGHNA, YNFKEQ. CDR3 region: CASSLVRDYSYEQYF. The CDR3 DNA sequence: TGTGCCAGCAGCCTAGTCCGGGACTACTCCTACGAGCAGTACTTC.

CDR3 sequence reads: CASSKDILEGTQYF. CDR3 nucleotides: TGTGCCAGCAGCAAGGACATATTGGAGGGTACGCAGTATTTT. The chain combines TRBV7-6 with TRBJ2-3; D is perhaps TRBD2 (6 bases). V lost 5 bases and J 8 bases, leaving 17 bases between the germline ends. This CDR3 region has 14 residues. Germline V CDR1 and CDR2: SGHVS, FNYEAQ.

The V call is TRBV6-1, the J call TRBJ2-7; 8 bases are a match to TRBD2. Germline trimming cut 6 bases from V and 1 base from J; bases unmatched to any gene: 17. CDR1 MNHNS and CDR2 SASEGT come from the germline V gene. The CDR3 length is 18 residues. The chain's CDR3 is CASRVGFGGAFLSYEQYF. The CDR3 DNA follows: TGTGCCAGCAGGGTCGGTTTCGGGGGGGCCTTTTTATCCTACGAGCAGTACTTC.

This clonotype was counted a few times. The chain employs TRBV4-1 and TRBJ2-3, with 8 positions matching TRBD2. Per germline, CDR1 MGHRA and CDR2 YSYEKL. The CDR3 loop spans 16 amino acids. V was clipped by 4 bases and J by 4 bases; unmatched bases: 10. The CDR3 nucleotides read TGCGCCAGCAGCCCCCGGAGCGGGGGCTTGTCAGATACGCAGTATTTT. Protein product: CASSPRSGGLSDTQYF.

The chain recombines TRBV7-2 with TRBJ2-5; maybe TRBD1 (6 bases). The germline V and J ends were trimmed by 2 bases and 4 bases, with 14 bases remaining between them. The germline V gene has CDR1 SGHTA and CDR2 FQGNSA. The CDR3 is 15 residues long. CDR3 nucleotides: TGTGCCAGCAGCTTATCGGGACATCCTCTAGAGACCCAGTACTTC. Its translation: CASSLSGHPLETQYF.

The sample holds a few counts of this clonotype. The chain uses TRBV7-4 and TRBJ2-7, with D perhaps matching TRBD1 (6 bases). The CDR3 covers 15 residues. Germline V gene sequence: CDR1 SGHVT, CDR2 SQSDAQ. V was cut by 1 base and J by 3 bases, with 13 bases left in between. The CDR3 DNA reads as TGTGCCAGCAGCTTAGGACAGGAACTTTGCTACGAGCAGTACTTC. It encodes CASSLGQELCYEQYF.

The chain joins TRBV20-1 to TRBJ2-3, with 7 bases lining up with TRBD2. The CDR3 covers 16 residues. Losses at the gene ends were 3 bases for V and 0 bases for J; bases not matched to a gene: 9. Germline-derived CDR1 and CDR2 are DFQATT and SNEGSKA (reference sequence). The chain's CDR3 is CSARLSGAFSTDTQYF. In DNA, the CDR3 is TGCAGTGCTAGGTTAAGCGGGGCCTTTAGCACAGATACGCAGTATTTT.

The chain joins TRBV20-1 to TRBJ2-1; perhaps TRBD1 as D (6 bases). V lost 6 bases, J lost 4 bases, and 16 bases lay in between. CDR3 size: 14 residues. Per the germline V gene, CDR1 is DFQATT and CDR2 is SNEGSKA (reference sequence). The DNA of the CDR3 is TGCAGTGCGCCCCACCCAACAGGGTACAATGAGCAGTTCTTC. Residues: CSAPHPTGYNEQFF.

This clonotype was seen a handful of times. The chain recombines TRBV6-5 with TRBJ2-5, with D perhaps TRBD1 or TRBD2 (7 bases each). The ends were cut back, 6 bases at V and 7 bases at J, with 18 bases in the middle. Germline V gene data show CDR1 as MNHEY and CDR2 as SVGAGI. The CDR3 has 14 residues. The CDR3 DNA is TGTGCCAGCAGCCAGGGGGGGTCGTCGGCGACCCAGTACTTC. Its translation: CASSQGGSSATQYF.

CDR3 DNA sequence: TGTGCCAGCAGTTACTCGAAATTGGGGGTGGAGTACTTC. It is translated as CASSYSKLGVEYF. The chain uses TRBV6-5 and TRBJ2-7; D tentatively reads TRBD1 or TRBD2 (5 bases each). The CDR3 sequence is 13 residues long. V was shortened by 0 bases and J by 11 bases, with 14 bases between the two germline ends. The germline V gene has CDR1 MNHEY and CDR2 SVGAGI.

This clonotype was counted a few times. The chain combines TRBV11-2 with TRBJ2-1; D uncertain. Trimming left V 4 bases short and J 3 bases short, with 7 bases between. This CDR3 has 13 residues. The germline gives CDR1 SGHAT, CDR2 FQNNGV. The CDR3 DNA reads TGTGCCAGCAGCTGGGGTAGCTACAATGAGCAGTTCTTC. Its translation is CASSWGSYNEQFF.

J is TRBJ1-1 and V is TRBV6-6; D is uncertain. V lost 7 bases and J 3 bases, leaving 15 bases between the germline ends. CDR3 length equals 14 residues. CDR1 is MNHNY and CDR2 is SVGAGI in the germline V gene (reference sequence). The CDR3 spells CASKDGSSDTEAFF. The CDR3 DNA is TGTGCCAGCAAAGACGGCTCATCGGACACTGAAGCTTTCTTT.

This clonotype came up a few times. The V call is TRBV27, the J call TRBJ2-7; perhaps TRBD1 as D (8 bases). The CDR3 totals 13 residues. Deletions cut 1 base from V and 6 bases from J, with 10 bases between. Germline values: CDR1 MNHEY, CDR2 SMNVEV (reference sequence). The CDR3 loop reads CASSLYRGGEQYF. CDR3 coding DNA: TGTGCCAGCAGTTTATACAGGGGGGGCGAGCAGTACTTC.

The V call is TRBV7-2, the J call TRBJ2-5; D might be TRBD2 (7 bases). There are 14 residues in the CDR3. The V end lost 0 bases, the J end lost 11 bases, and 16 bases lay between the germline ends. Germline loops: CDR1 SGHTA, CDR2 FQGNSA. The DNA of the CDR3 is TGTGCCAGCAGCTTAGCGCCTGAGGGGGGAGGGCAGTACTTC. It translates to CASSLAPEGGGQYF.

V usage is TRBV11-1 and J usage is TRBJ2-6; TRBD1 agrees at 9 bases. Germline V gene data show CDR1 as SGHAT and CDR2 as FQDESV (reference sequence). This CDR3 spans 19 amino acids. Trimming at V came to 2 bases and at J to 0 bases, leaving 8 bases not matched to a gene. The DNA for the CDR3 is TGTGCCAGCAGCTTAAATCCGACAGGGGGGAGCTCTGGGGCCAACGTCCTGACTTTC. It translates to CASSLNPTGGSSGANVLTF.

This clonotype occurred a few times. The chain has TRBV5-1 and TRBJ2-5; 11 nucleotides line up with TRBD1. Germline-derived CDR1 and CDR2 are SGHRS and YFSETQ. V lost 2 bases, J lost 4 bases, and 4 bases stayed unmatched. The CDR3 consists of 15 residues. In DNA form, the CDR3 reads TGCGCCAGCAGCTTACCCGGGACAGGGGGAGAGACCCAGTACTTC. It is translated as CASSLPGTGGETQYF.

The J gene is TRBJ2-5, the V gene TRBV7-2; D may be TRBD2 (6 bases). Germline values: CDR1 SGHTA, CDR2 FQGNSA. Trimming pared 8 bases from V and 5 bases from J, leaving 27 bases between. The CDR3 is 17 amino acids. CDR3 amino acids: CASLGEVPGLKDETQYF. The CDR3 DNA is TGTGCCAGCCTGGGGGAGGTTCCGGGACTTAAGGATGAGACCCAGTACTTC.

This sequence joins TRBV29-1 and TRBJ2-5; no firm D call. With the DNA end fitting TRBJ2-7 better, the J assignment may be wrong. This CDR3 comprises 12 residues. CDR1 SQVTM and CDR2 ANQGSEA come from the germline V gene. This CDR3 reads CSVIRQVDEQYF. For the CDR3, the DNA is TGCAGCGTTATCAGACAAGTGGACGAGCAGTACTTC.

The chain links TRBV14 to TRBJ2-3, with D hard to call. The V end lost 0 bases, the J end lost 12 bases, and 10 bases lay between the germline ends. The germline V gene encodes CDR1 SGHDN and CDR2 FVKESK. The CDR3 length is 12 residues. CDR3 protein: CASSQDIGPQYF. In DNA, the CDR3 is TGTGCCAGCAGCCAAGATATTGGTCCACAGTATTTT.

A remark on this clonotype: One base away lies a much larger clone, so this may be a sequencing read error. The chain joins TRBV7-2 to TRBJ2-5, with 8 bases matching TRBD2. The CDR3 is 15 amino acids. Germline V lookup: CDR1 SGHTA, CDR2 FQGNSA. The V and J ends lost 6 bases and 0 bases, in that order; junction bases with no gene match: 6. The CDR3 coding sequence is TGTGCCAGCAGGTGGACTAGCCTGCACCAAGAGACCCAGTACTTC. It translates to CASRWTSLHQETQYF.

The chain employs TRBV9 and TRBJ1-2; 7 bases map to TRBD1. V was clipped by 8 bases and J by 1 base; unmatched bases: 11. CDR1 and CDR2 (germline): SGDLS, YYNGEE. There are 15 residues in the CDR3. The CDR3 protein is CASDTPGQSNYGYTF. CDR3 nucleotide sequence: TGTGCCAGTGATACTCCGGGACAGAGTAACTATGGCTACACCTTC.

The chain has TRBV20-1 and TRBJ2-3, with D possibly matching TRBD2 (5 bases). CDR3 length equals 12 residues. Germline CDR1 reads DFQATT; CDR2 reads SNEGSKA (reference sequence). V was clipped by 6 bases and J by 2 bases, with 9 bases between them. Written as DNA, the CDR3 is TGCAGTGCCGGACTGACCACAGATACGCAGTATTTT. Amino acid sequence: CSAGLTTDTQYF.

The V and J genes are TRBV4-3 and TRBJ2-5; TRBD1 matches at 9 bases. Germline-derived CDR1 and CDR2 are LGHNA and YSLEER. V was clipped by 4 bases and J by 1 base; unmatched bases: 4. This CDR3 has 15 residues. CDR3 amino acids: CASSRMGQGQETQYF. The CDR3 DNA is TGCGCCAGCAGCCGGATGGGACAGGGCCAAGAGACCCAGTACTTC.